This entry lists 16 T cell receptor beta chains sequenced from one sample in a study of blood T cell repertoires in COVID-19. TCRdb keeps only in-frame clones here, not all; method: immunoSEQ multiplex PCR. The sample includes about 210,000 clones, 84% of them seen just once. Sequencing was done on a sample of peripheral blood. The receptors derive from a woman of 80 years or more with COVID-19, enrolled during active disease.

As DNA, the CDR3 is TGTGCCAGTAGTAAGGCCCCGGGTGGGTGGCAGTATTTT. This encodes CASSKAPGGWQYF. The rearrangement links TRBV19 to TRBJ2-3, with unresolved D. Between the trimmed V and J ends, which lost 4 bases and 11 bases, there was a span of 16 bases. The CDR3 has 13 amino acids. CDR1 is LNHDA and CDR2 is SQIVND in the germline V gene (reference sequence). The full variable domain, in which reference TRBV19 and TRBJ2-3 provide the parts outside the CDR3, is DGGITQSPKYLFRKEGQNVTLSCEQNLNHDAMYWYRQDPGQGLRLIYYSQIVNDFQKGDIAEGYSVSREKKESFPLTVTSAQKNPTAFYLCASSKAPGGWQYFGPGTRLTVL.

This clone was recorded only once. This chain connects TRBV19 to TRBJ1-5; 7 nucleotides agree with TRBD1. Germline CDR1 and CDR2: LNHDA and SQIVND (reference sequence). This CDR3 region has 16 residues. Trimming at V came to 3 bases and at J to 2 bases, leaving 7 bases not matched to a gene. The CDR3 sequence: CASSILRQGGNQPQHF. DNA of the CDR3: TGTGCCAGTAGTATCCTTCGACAGGGAGGCAATCAGCCCCAGCATTTT.

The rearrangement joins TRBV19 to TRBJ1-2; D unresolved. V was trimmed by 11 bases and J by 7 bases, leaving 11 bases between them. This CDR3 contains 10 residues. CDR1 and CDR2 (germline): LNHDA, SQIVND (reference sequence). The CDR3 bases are TGTGCCCCTCGCTCGGGTGGCTACACCTTC. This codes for CAPRSGGYTF.

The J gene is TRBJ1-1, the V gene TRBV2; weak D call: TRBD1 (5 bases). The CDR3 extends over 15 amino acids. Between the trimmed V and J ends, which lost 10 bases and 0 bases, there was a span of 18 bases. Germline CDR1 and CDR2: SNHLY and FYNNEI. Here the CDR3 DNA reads TGTGCCACCATCCTGGCAGGGCCCATGAACACTGAAGCTTTCTTT. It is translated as CATILAGPMNTEAFF.

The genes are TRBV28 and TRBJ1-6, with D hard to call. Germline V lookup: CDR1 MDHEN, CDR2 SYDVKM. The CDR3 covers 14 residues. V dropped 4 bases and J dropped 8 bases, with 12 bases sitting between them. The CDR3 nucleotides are TGTGCCAGCAGTTCTGCGAGGAGTGATTCACCCCTCCACTTT. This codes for CASSSARSDSPLHF.

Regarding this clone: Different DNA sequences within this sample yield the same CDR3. CDR3 nucleotides: TGTGCCAGCAGCCCTCAGGGGAATCAGCCCCAGCATTTT. This encodes CASSPQGNQPQHF. This sequence joins TRBV12-3 or TRBV12-4 and TRBJ1-5, with D possibly matching TRBD1 (6 bases). The CDR3 spans 13 residues. V was pared by 6 bases and J by 4 bases, with 10 bases between.

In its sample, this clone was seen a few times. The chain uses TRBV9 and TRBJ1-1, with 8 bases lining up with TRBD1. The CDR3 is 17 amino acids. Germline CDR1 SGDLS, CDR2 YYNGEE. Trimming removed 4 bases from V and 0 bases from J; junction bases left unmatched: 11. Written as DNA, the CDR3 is TGTGCCAGCAGCCCCGGGGAAATGACAGGGGTGAACACTGAAGCTTTCTTT. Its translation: CASSPGEMTGVNTEAFF. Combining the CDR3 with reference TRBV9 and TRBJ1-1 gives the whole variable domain DSGVTQTPKHLITATGQRVTLRCSPRSGDLSVYWYQQSLDQGLQFLIQYYNGEERAKGNILERFSAQQFPDLHSELNLSSLELGDSALYFCASSPGEMTGVNTEAFFGQGTRLTVV.

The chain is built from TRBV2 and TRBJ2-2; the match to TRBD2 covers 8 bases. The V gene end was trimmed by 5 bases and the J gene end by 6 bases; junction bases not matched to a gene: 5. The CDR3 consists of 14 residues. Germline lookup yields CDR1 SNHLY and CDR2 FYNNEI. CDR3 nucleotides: TGTGCCAGCAGTAGCGGGAGAGGGGCCGGGGAGCTGTTTTTT. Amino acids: CASSSGRGAGELFF.

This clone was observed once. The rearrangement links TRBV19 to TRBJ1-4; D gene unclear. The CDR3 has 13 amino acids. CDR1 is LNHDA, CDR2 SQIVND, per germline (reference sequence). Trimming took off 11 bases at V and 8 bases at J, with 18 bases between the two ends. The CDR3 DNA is TGTGCCTCCAAGGGAGGGTTAGAAGAAAAACTGTTTTTT. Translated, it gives CASKGGLEEKLFF.

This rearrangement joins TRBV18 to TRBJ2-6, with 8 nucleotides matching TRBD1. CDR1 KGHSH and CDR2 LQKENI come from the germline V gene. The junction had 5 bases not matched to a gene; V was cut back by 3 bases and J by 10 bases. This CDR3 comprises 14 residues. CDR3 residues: CASSPRQGRNVLTF. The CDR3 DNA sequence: TGTGCCAGCTCACCTAGACAGGGGAGGAACGTCCTGACTTTC.

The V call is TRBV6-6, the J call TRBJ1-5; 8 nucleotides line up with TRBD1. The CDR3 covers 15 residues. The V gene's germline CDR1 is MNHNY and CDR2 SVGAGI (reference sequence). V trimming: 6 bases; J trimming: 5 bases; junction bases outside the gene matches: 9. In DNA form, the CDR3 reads TGTGCCAGCAGCCGCAGGGGGCCCTCCGATCAGCCCCAGCATTTT. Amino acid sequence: CASSRRGPSDQPQHF.

CDR3 loop: CASSSGHAVVGNQPQHF. Here the CDR3 DNA reads TGTGCCAGCAGTTCCGGACACGCTGTGGTGGGCAATCAGCCCCAGCATTTT. This chain connects TRBV28 to TRBJ1-5; a possible D gene is TRBD1 (5 bases). Trimming took off 4 bases at V and 2 bases at J, with 18 bases between the two ends. The CDR3 spans 17 residues. Germline V CDR1 and CDR2: MDHEN, SYDVKM. Combining the CDR3 with reference TRBV28 and TRBJ1-5 gives the whole variable domain DVKVTQSSRYLVKRTGEKVFLECVQDMDHENMFWYRQDPGLGLRLIYFSYDVKMKEKGDIPEGYSVSREKKERFSLILESASTNQTSMYLCASSSGHAVVGNQPQHFGDGTRLSIL.

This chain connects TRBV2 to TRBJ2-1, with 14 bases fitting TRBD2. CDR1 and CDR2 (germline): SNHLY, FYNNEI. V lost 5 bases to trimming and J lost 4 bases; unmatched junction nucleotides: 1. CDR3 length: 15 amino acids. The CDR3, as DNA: TGTGCCAGCAGTCGACTAGCGGGGGGGTACAATGAGCAGTTCTTC. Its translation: CASSRLAGGYNEQFF.

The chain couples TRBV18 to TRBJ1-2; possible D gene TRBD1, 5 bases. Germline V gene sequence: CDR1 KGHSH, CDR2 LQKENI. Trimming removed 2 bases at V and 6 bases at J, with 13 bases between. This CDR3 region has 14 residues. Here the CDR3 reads CASSPSQGSDGYTF. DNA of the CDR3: TGTGCCAGCTCACCATCCCAGGGATCGGATGGCTACACCTTC.

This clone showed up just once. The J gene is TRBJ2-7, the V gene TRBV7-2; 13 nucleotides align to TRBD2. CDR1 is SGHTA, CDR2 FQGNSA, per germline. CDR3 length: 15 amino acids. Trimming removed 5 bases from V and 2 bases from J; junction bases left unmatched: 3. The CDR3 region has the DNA TGTGCCAGCAGCCCGGGACTAGCGGGGACCTACGAGCAGTACTTC. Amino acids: CASSPGLAGTYEQYF.

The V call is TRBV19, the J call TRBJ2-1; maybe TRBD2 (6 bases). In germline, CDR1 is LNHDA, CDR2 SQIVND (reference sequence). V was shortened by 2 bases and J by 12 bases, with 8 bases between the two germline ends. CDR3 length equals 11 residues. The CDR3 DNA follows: TGTGCCAGTAGTATACCGGGAGTGCAGTTCTTC. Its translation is CASSIPGVQFF.